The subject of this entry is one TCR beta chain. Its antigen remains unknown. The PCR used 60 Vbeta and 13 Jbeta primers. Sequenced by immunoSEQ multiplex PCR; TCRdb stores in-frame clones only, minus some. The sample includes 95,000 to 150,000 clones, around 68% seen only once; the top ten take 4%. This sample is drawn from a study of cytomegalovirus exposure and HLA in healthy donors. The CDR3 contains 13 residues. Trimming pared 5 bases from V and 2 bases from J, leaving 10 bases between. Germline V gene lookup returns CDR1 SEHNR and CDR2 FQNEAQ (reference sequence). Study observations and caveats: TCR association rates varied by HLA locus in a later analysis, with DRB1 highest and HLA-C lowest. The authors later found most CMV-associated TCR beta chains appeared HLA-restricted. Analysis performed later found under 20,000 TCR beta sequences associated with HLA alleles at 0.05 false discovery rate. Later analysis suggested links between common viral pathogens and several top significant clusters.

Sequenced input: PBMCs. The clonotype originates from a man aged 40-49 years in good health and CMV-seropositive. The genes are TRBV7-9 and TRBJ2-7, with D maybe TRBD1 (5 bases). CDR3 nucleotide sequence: TGTGCCAGCAGCCCTGACAGAACCTACGAGCAGTACTTC. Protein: CASSPDRTYEQYF.